The rows below give T cell receptor beta chains drawn from one sample of a study of blood T cell repertoires in COVID-19. Method: immunoSEQ multiplex PCR; TCRdb's copy keeps in-frame clones and lacks some. Here the sample spans 170,000 or so clones, around nine tenths being singletons. Material: peripheral blood. These receptors were collected from a woman aged 70-85 years with COVID-19, enrolled during active disease. The CDR3 runs from the conserved cysteine through the conserved F or W. Each record gives: V gene, D gene, J gene, clone size, CDR3 protein, CDR3 DNA. The D gene is left open where the match is weak. Clone size is stated in some rows and not others, as once, few, many or a class when expanded.

>TRBV7-3|TRBD1|TRBJ2-2|once
CASSLGTGNTGELFF
TGTGCCAGCAGCTTAGGGACAGGGAACACCGGGGAGCTGTTTTTT
>TRBV7-2|NA|TRBJ1-4|NA
CASSLVAGNNEKLFF
TGTGCCAGCAGCTTAGTGGCCGGGAATAATGAAAAACTGTTTTTT
>TRBV11-2|TRBD2|TRBJ2-3|NA
CASSLGLAGDTQYF
TGTGCCAGCAGCTTAGGACTAGCGGGAGATACGCAGTATTTT
>TRBV11-3|TRBD2|TRBJ2-1|NA
CASSLSGGHNEQFF
TGTGCCAGCAGCTTAAGCGGGGGACACAATGAGCAGTTCTTC
>TRBV11-2|NA|TRBJ2-2|NA
CASSFQGLNTGELFF
TGTGCCAGCAGCTTCCAGGGGCTGAACACCGGGGAGCTGTTTTTT
>TRBV5-1|NA|TRBJ2-6|NA
CASSLTGTNSGANVLTF
TGCGCCAGCAGCTTGACAGGGACCAACTCTGGGGCCAACGTCCTGACTTTC
>TRBV6-5|NA|TRBJ1-1|NA
CASGGVSGTEAFF
TGTGCCAGCGGCGGGGTTAGCGGCACTGAAGCTTTCTTT
>TRBV23-1|TRBD1|TRBJ1-5|NA
CASSKPDRGLQPQHF
TGCGCCAGCAGTAAGCCGGACAGGGGGCTTCAGCCCCAGCATTTT
>TRBV30|NA|TRBJ1-5|NA
CAWSVGTNQPQHF
TGTGCCTGGAGTGTCGGGACTAATCAGCCCCAGCATTTT
>TRBV12-3/TRBV12-4|NA|TRBJ1-1|NA
CASSREQKAFF
TGTGCCAGCAGTCGGGAACAGAAAGCTTTCTTT
>TRBV15|NA|TRBJ2-3|NA
CATSGGAGSRTDTQYF
TGTGCCACCAGCGGAGGAGCCGGTAGTCGCACAGATACGCAGTATTTT